This T cell receptor (beta chain) originates from a study of blood T cells in healthy people across ages. Concerning this clonotype itself: Antigen unknown. Compared with germline, one end of the junction differs, possibly owing to a read error.

Whole-study findings and limits: While age rose, TCR beta diversity per million T cells dropped in a roughly linear way.

Germline assignment: CDR1 SEHNR and CDR2 FQNEAQ (reference sequence). The CDR3 runs to 16 residues. PCR was performed a second time for about 7 to 12 cycles using a sample-barcoded 5' primer and a J-beta primer mix. Using its own MiXCR run on the 5' RACE reads, TCRdb lists one record per CDR3 protein. The sample gives a few hundred thousand distinct CDR3 sequences, approximately 27% of which show up once; approximately 17% is in the top ten. The sample consisted of blood. The TCR sequence derives from a woman between 65 and 79 years old in good health. This sequence joins TRBV7-9 and TRBJ2-2; the match to TRBD1 covers 7 bases. The DNA for the CDR3 is TGTGCCAGCAGCTTAGATTCGGGACAGAACACCGGGGAGCTGTCTTTT. It encodes CASSLDSGQNTGELSF.